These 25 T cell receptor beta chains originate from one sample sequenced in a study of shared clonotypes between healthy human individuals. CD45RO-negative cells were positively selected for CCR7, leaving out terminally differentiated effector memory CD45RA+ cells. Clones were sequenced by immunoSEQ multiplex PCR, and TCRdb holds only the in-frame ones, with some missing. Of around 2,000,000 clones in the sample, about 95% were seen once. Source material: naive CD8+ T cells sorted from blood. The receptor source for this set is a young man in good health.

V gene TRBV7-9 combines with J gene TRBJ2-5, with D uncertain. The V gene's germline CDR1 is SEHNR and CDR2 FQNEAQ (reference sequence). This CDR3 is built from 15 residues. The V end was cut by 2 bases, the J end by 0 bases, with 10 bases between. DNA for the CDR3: TGTGCCAGCAGCTTATTACCGGGCTACCAAGAGACCCAGTACTTC. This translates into CASSLLPGYQETQYF.

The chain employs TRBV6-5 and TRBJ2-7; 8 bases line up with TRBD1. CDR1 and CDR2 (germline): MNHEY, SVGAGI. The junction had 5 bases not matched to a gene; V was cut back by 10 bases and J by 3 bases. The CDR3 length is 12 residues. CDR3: CATTGANYEQYF. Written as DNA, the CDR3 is TGTGCCACGACAGGGGCCAACTACGAGCAGTACTTC.

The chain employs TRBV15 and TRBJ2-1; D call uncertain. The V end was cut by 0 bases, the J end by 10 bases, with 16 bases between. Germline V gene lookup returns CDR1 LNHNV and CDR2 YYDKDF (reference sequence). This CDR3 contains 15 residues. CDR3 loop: CATSRDRAQIWEQFF. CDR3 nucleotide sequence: TGTGCCACCAGCAGAGATCGCGCACAGATCTGGGAGCAGTTCTTC.

CDR3 protein: CAQMRLAEIYEQYF. DNA of the CDR3: TGTGCCCAGATGCGACTAGCGGAGATTTACGAGCAGTACTTC. This chain connects TRBV6-5 to TRBJ2-7; TRBD2 matches at 9 bases. The V gene end was trimmed by 11 bases and the J gene end by 4 bases; junction bases not matched to a gene: 12. The CDR3 is 14 amino acids. Germline CDR1 is MNHEY and CDR2 is SVGAGI.

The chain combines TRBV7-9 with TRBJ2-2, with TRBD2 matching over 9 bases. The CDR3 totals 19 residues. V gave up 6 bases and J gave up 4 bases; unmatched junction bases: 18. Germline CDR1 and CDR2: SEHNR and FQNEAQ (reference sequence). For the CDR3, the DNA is TGTGCCAGCAGTTCCCCCCCCGGTGGCGGGGGGGCCCCCACCGGGGAGCTGTTTTTT. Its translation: CASSSPPGGGGAPTGELFF.

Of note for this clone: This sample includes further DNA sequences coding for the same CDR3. The CDR3 loop is CASSQGYEQYF. CDR3 bases: TGTGCCAGTAGTCAGGGTTACGAGCAGTACTTC. The genes are TRBV19 and TRBJ2-7; D possibly corresponds to TRBD1 (5 bases). This CDR3 has 11 residues. Germline CDR1 reads LNHDA; CDR2 reads SQIVND (reference sequence). V dropped 5 bases and J dropped 4 bases, with 6 bases sitting between them.

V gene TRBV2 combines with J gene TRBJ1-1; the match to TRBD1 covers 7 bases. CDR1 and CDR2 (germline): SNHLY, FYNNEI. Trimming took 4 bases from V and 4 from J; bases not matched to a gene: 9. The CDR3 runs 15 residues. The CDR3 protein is CASSVGEGAGTEAFF. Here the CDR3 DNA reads TGTGCCAGCAGTGTAGGAGAGGGGGCAGGCACTGAAGCTTTCTTT.

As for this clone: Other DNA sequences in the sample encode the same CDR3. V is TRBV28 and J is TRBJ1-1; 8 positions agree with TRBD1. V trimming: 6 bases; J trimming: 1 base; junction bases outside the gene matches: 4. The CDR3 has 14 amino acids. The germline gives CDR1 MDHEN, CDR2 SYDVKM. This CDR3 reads CASSSGQGNTEAFF. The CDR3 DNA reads TGTGCCAGCAGCAGTGGACAGGGGAACACTGAAGCTTTCTTT.

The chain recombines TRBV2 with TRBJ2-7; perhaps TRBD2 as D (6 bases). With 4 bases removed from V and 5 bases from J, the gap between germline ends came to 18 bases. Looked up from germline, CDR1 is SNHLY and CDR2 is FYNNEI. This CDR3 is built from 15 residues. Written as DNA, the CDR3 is TGTGCCAGCAGTGGCCAGGATAGCGGATATAACGAGCAGTACTTC. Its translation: CASSGQDSGYNEQYF.

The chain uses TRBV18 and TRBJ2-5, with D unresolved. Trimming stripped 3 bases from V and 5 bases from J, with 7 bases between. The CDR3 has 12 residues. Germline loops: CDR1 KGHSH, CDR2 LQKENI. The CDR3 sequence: CASSPGRETQYF. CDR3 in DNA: TGTGCCAGCTCACCTGGAAGGGAGACCCAGTACTTC. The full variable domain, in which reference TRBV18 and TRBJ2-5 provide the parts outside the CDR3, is NAGVMQNPRHLVRRRGQEARLRCSPMKGHSHVYWYRQLPEEGLKFMVYLQKENIIDESGMPKERFSAEFPKEGPSILRIQQVVRGDSAAYFCASSPGRETQYFGPGTRLLVL.

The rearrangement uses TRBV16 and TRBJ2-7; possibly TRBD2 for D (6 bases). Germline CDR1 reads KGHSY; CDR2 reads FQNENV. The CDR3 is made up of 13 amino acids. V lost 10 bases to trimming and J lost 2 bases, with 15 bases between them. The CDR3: CATTGVIAYEQYF. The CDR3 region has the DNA TGTGCCACCACGGGGGTTATAGCCTACGAGCAGTACTTC.

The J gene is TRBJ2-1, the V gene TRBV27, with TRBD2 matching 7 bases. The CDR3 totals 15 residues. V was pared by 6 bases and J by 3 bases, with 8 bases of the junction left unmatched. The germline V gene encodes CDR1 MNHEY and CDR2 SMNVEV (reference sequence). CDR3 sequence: CASRTAAGSYNEQFF. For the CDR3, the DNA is TGTGCCAGCAGGACGGCAGCGGGAAGCTACAATGAGCAGTTCTTC.

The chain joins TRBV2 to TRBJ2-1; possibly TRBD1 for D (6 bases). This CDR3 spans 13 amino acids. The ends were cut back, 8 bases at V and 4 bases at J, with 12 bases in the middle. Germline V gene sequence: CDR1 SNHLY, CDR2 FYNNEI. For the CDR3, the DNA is TGTGCCAGCTACTACAGGGAATACAATGAGCAGTTCTTC. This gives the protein CASYYREYNEQFF. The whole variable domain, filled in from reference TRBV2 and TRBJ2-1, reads EPEVTQTPSHQVTQMGQEVILRCVPISNHLYFYWYRQILGQKVEFLVSFYNNEISEKSEIFDDQFSVERPDGSNFTLKIRSTKLEDSAMYFCASYYREYNEQFFGPGTRLTVL.

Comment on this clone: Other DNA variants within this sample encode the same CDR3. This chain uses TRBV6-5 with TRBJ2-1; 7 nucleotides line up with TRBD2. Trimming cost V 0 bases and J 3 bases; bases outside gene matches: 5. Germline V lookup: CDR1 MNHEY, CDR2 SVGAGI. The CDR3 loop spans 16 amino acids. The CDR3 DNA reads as TGTGCCAGCAGTTACTCGGCGGGGGAGTACTACAATGAGCAGTTCTTC. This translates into CASSYSAGEYYNEQFF.

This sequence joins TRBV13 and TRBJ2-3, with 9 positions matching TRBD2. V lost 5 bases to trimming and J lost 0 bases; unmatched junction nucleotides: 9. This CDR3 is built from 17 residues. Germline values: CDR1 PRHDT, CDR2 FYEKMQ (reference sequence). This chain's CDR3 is CASSEDRAGGSTDTQYF. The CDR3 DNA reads TGTGCCAGCAGCGAGGATAGGGCGGGAGGGAGCACAGATACGCAGTATTTT. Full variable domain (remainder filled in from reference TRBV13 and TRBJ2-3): AAGVIQSPRHLIKEKRETATLKCYPIPRHDTVYWYQQGPGQDPQFLISFYEKMQSDKGSIPDRFSAQQFSDYHSELNMSSLELGDSALYFCASSEDRAGGSTDTQYFGPGTRLTVL.

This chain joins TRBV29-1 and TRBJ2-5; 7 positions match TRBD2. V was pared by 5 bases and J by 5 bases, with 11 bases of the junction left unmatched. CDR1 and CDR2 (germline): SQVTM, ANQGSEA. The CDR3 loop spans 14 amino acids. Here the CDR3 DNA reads TGCAGCGTTTTCGGCGGGAGTTCTGGGGAGACCCAGTACTTC. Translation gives CSVFGGSSGETQYF.

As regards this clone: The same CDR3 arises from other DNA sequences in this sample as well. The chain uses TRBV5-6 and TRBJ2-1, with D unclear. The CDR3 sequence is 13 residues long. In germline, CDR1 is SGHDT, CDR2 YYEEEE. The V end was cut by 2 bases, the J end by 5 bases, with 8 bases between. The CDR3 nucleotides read TGTGCCAGCAGCTTCGGTACCGACAATGAGCAGTTCTTC. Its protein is CASSFGTDNEQFF.

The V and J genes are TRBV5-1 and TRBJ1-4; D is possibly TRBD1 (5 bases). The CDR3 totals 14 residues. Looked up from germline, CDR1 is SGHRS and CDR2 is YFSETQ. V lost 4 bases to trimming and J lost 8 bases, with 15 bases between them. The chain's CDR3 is CASSLSAGDEKLFF. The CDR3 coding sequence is TGCGCCAGCAGCCTAAGCGCCGGGGACGAAAAACTGTTTTTT.

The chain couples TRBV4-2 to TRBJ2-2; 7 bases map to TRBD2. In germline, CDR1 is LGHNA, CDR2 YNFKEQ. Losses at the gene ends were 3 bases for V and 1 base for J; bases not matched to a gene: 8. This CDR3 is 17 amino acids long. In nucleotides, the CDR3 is TGTGCCAGCAGCCAGGAAGAACTAGCGCGGAACACCGGGGAGCTGTTTTTT. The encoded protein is CASSQEELARNTGELFF.

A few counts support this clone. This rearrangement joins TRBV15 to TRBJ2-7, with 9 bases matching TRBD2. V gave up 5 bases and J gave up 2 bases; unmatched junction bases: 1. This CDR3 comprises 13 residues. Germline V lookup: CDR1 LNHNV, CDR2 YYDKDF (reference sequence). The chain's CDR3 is CATSLAGAYEQYF. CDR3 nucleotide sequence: TGTGCCACCAGCTTAGCGGGAGCCTACGAGCAGTACTTC.

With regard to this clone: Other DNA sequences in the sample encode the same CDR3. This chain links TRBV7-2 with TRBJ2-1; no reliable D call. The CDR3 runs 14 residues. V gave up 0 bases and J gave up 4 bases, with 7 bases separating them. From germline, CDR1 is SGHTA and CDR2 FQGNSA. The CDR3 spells CASSLAGSYNEQFF. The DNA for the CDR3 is TGTGCCAGCAGCTTAGCGGGCAGTTACAATGAGCAGTTCTTC.

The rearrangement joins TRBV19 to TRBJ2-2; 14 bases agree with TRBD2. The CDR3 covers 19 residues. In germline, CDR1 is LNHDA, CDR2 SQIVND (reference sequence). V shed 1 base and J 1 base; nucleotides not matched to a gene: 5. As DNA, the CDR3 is TGTGCCAGTAGTATAGGAGGACTAGCGGGAGGTCTGAACACCGGGGAGCTGTTTTTT. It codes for CASSIGGLAGGLNTGELFF.

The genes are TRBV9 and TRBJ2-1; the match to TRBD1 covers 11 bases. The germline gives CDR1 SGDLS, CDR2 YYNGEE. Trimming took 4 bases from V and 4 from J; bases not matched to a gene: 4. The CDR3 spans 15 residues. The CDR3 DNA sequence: TGTGCCAGCAGCCCGGGGACAGGGGGTTACAATGAGCAGTTCTTC. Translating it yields CASSPGTGGYNEQFF.

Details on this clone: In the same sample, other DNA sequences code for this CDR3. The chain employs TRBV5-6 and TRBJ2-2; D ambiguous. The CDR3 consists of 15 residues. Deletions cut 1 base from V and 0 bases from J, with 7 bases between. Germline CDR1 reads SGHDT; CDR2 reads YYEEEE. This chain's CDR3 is CASSLTGANTGELFF. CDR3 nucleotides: TGTGCCAGCAGCTTGACTGGGGCGAACACCGGGGAGCTGTTTTTT. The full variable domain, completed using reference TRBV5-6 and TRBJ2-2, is DAGVTQSPTHLIKTRGQQVTLRCSPKSGHDTVSWYQQALGQGPQFIFQYYEEEERQRGNFPDRFSGHQFPNYSSELNVNALLLGDSALYLCASSLTGANTGELFFGEGSRLTVL.

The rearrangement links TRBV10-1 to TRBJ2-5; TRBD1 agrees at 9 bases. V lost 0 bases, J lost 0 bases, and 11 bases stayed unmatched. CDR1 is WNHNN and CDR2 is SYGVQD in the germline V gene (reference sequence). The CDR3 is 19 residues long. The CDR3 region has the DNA TGCGCCAGCAGTGAGTCGGGAGGTGGACAGGGGCCCCACCAAGAGACCCAGTACTTC. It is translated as CASSESGGGQGPHQETQYF.